The 8 T cell receptor beta chains in this list originate from one sample, sequenced in a study of blood T cells in healthy people across ages. Sample-barcoded 5' priming and a J-beta primer mix drove a second PCR of roughly 6 to 12 cycles. Each CDR3 protein is one row after TCRdb ran MiXCR on the 5' RACE reads. The data show around 1,800,000 distinct CDR3 sequences, around 40% seen once. The specimen was blood. All receptors derive from a human donor in good health.

This chain uses TRBV7-9 with TRBJ2-1; D not certain. CDR1 and CDR2 from the germline V gene are SEHNR and FQNEAQ (reference sequence). Trimming removed 5 bases from V and 7 bases from J, with 9 bases in between. The CDR3 runs to 12 residues. The CDR3 region has the DNA TGTGCCAGCAGCACCCCGGCTAATGAGCAGTTCTTC. It translates to CASSTPANEQFF.

The chain links TRBV21-1 to TRBJ2-4; whether TRBD1, the table's D call, matches the DNA was not checked. TRBV21-1 is termed a pseudogene. CDR3 size: 18 residues. The CDR3 region is CASSKAFDSTLAKNIQYF. CDR3 DNA sequence: TGTGCCAGCAGCAAAGCGTTCGACAGCACACTAGCCAAAAACATTCAGTACTTC.

This sequence joins TRBV18 and TRBJ1-5; TRBD1 matches at 11 bases. The CDR3 runs 16 residues. Germline V lookup: CDR1 KGHSH, CDR2 LQKENI. Trimming removed 5 bases from V and 6 bases from J; junction bases left unmatched: 9. CDR3 nucleotide sequence: TGTGCCAGCTCATACGATGGACAGGGGGCCGGTCAGCCCCAGCATTTT. The encoded protein is CASSYDGQGAGQPQHF.

The chain couples TRBV28 to TRBJ2-5; 8 bases match TRBD1. The end of the DNA is better explained by TRBJ2-7, so the J call may be wrong. CDR3 size: 18 residues. Germline CDR1 reads MDHEN; CDR2 reads SYDVKM. The DNA for the CDR3 is TGTGCCAGCAGTCTTCCTATACGAGACAGGGGACTTGCCTACGAGCAGTACTTC. Amino acid sequence: CASSLPIRDRGLAYEQYF.

The chain employs TRBV24-1 and TRBJ2-6; unclear D gene. The CDR3 is made up of 17 amino acids. Deletions cut 5 bases from V and 1 base from J, with 14 bases between. Germline lookup yields CDR1 KGHDR and CDR2 SFDVKD. The CDR3 bases are TGTGCCACCAGTGTCGCGAGATCGGAATCTGGGGCCAACGTCCTGACTTTC. Amino acids: CATSVARSESGANVLTF.

The rearrangement links TRBV9 to TRBJ2-7; TRBD2 is a possible D gene (5 bases). The CDR3 is 14 residues long. Germline V gives CDR1 SGDLS, CDR2 YYNGEE. The ends were cut back, 0 bases at V and 2 bases at J, with 9 bases in the middle. CDR3 nucleotides: TGTGCCAGCAGCGTAGGCTGGGAGCCCTACGAGCAGTACTTC. The encoded protein is CASSVGWEPYEQYF.

Only a few counts were recorded for this clonotype. The gene calls are TRBV29-1 and TRBJ2-7; D not certain. Germline V CDR1 and CDR2: SQVTM, ANQGSEA. The length of the CDR3 is 12 residues. V lost 4 bases, J lost 1 base, and 8 bases lay in between. The chain's CDR3 is CSVGSSSYEQYF. Written as DNA, the CDR3 is TGCAGCGTTGGGTCCAGTTCCTACGAGCAGTACTTC.

This clonotype was observed a handful of times. The chain joins TRBV6-5 to TRBJ1-1; no clear D. The length of the CDR3 is 12 residues. Looked up from germline, CDR1 is MNHEY and CDR2 is SVGAGI. Trimming took 8 bases from V and 2 from J, leaving 9 bases between them. CDR3 in DNA: TGTGCCAGCCTTAACCCTAACACTGAAGCTTTCTTT. Amino acid sequence: CASLNPNTEAFF.